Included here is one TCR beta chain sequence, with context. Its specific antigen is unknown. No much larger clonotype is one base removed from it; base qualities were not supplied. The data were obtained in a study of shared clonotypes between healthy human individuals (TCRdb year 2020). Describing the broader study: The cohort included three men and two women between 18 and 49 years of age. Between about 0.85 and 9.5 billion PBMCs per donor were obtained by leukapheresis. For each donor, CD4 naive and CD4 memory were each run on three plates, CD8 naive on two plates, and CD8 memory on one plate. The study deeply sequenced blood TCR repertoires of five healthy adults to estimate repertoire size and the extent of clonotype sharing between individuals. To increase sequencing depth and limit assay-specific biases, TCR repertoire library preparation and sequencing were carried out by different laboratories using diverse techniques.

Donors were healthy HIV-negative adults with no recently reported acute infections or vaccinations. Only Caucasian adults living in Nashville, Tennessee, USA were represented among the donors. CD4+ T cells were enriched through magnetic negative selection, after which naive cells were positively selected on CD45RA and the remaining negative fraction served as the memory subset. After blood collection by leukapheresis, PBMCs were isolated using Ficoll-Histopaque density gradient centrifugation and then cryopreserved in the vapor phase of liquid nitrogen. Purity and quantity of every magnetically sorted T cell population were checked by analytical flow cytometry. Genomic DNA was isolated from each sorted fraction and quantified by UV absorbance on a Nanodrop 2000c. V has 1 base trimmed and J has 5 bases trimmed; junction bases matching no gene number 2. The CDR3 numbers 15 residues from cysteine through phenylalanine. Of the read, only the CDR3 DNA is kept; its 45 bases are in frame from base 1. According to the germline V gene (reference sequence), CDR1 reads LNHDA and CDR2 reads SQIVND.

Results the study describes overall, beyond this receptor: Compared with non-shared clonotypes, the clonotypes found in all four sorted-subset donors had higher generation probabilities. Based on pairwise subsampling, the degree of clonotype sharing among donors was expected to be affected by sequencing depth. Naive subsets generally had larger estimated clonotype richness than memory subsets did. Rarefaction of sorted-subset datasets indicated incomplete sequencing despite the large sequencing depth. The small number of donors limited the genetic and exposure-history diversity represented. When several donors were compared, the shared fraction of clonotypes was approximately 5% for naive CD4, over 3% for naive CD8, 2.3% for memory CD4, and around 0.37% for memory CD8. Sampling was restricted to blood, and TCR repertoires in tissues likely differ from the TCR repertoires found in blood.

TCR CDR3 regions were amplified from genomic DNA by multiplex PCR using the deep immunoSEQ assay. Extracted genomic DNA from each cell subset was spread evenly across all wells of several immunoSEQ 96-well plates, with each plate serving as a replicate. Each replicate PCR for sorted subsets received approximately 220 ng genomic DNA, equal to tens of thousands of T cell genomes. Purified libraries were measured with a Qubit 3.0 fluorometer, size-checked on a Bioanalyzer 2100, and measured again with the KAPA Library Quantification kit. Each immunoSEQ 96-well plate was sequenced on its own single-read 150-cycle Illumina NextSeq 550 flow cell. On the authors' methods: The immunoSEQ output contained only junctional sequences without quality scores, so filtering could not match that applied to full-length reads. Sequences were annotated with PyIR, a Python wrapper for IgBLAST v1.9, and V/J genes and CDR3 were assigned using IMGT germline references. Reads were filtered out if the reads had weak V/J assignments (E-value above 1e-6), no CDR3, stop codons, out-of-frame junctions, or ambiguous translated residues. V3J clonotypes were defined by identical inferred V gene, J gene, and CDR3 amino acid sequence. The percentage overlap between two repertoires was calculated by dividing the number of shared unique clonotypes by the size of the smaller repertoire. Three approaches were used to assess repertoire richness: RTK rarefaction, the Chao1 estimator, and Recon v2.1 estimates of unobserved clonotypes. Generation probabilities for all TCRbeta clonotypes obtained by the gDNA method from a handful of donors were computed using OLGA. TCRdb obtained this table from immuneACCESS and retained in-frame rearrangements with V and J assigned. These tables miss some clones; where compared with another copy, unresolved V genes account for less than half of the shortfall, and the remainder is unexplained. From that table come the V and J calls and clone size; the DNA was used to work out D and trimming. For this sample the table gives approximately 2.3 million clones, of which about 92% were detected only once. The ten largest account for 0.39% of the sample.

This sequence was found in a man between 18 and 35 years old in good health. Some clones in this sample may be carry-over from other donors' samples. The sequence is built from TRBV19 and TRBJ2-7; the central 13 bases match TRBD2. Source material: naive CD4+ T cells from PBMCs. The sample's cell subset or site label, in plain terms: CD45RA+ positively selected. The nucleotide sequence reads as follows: TGTGCCAGTAGTATAGTGACTAGCGGGAGGCACGAGCAGTACTTC. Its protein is CASSIVTSGRHEQYF. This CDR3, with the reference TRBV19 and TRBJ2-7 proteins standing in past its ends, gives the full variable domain DGGITQSPKYLFRKEGQNVTLSCEQNLNHDAMYWYRQDPGQGLRLIYYSQIVNDFQKGDIAEGYSVSREKKESFPLTVTSAQKNPTAFYLCASSIVTSGRHEQYFGPGTRLTVT.